Below, 21 T cell receptor beta chains from the same sample are listed, as sequenced in a study of radiation and T cells in renal cell carcinoma (dated by TCRdb to the early 2020s). The time point label of this sample denotes: baseline pretreatment blood. The sample's treatment or condition label is to be understood as: 15 Gy SBRT to primary tumor, nephrectomy 4 weeks later. The method was the immunoSEQ multiplex PCR assay. The immuneACCESS repertoire file appears here via TCRdb, limited to in-frame rearrangements. These files lack a portion of the clones; in checked studies, under half of the deficit traces to unresolved V genes, and the cause of the others is not known. Present in this sample are about 140,000 clones, over 65% of which were seen just once. The ten top clones hold around 25% of the sample. The sequenced sample was blood, obtained from a patient whose treatment included radiotherapy and nephrectomy. Receptors were obtained from a woman aged 50 to 60 with renal cell carcinoma.

The chain couples TRBV28 to TRBJ2-7, with D perhaps matching TRBD1 or TRBD2 (7 bases each). The ends were cut back, 4 bases at V and 0 bases at J, with 16 bases in the middle. This CDR3 is built from 16 residues. Germline V gene data show CDR1 as MDHEN and CDR2 as SYDVKM. DNA for the CDR3: TGTGCCAGCAGTTCCCCCAGGGGGGGGCTCTCCTACGAGCAGTACTTC. Protein sequence: CASSSPRGGLSYEQYF.

This chain uses TRBV4-3 with TRBJ2-2; D perhaps matches TRBD2 (6 bases). This CDR3 has 18 residues. Trimming took 0 bases from V and 7 from J, leaving 21 bases between them. CDR1 LGHNA and CDR2 YSLEER come from the germline V gene. CDR3 sequence: CASSQDLARGEAIGELFF. CDR3 coding DNA: TGCGCCAGCAGCCAAGACCTCGCGAGAGGGGAGGCAATCGGGGAGCTGTTTTTT.

The rearrangement links TRBV2 to TRBJ2-7; D is unclear. The germline V and J ends were trimmed by 4 bases and 5 bases, with 15 bases remaining between them. Germline V CDR1 and CDR2: SNHLY, FYNNEI. This CDR3 spans 14 amino acids. This CDR3 is CASSAYGRSHEQYF. The DNA of the CDR3 is TGTGCCAGCAGTGCTTATGGCAGGTCCCACGAGCAGTACTTC.

The gene calls are TRBV7-2 and TRBJ2-5, with a possible D match to TRBD1 (6 bases). Germline V gene lookup returns CDR1 SGHTA and CDR2 FQGNSA. The V end lost 5 bases, the J end lost 2 bases, and 15 bases lay between the germline ends. The length of the CDR3 is 15 residues. The chain's CDR3 is CASSPLWGPQETQYF. The CDR3 DNA reads as TGTGCCAGCAGCCCGTTGTGGGGGCCACAAGAGACCCAGTACTTC.

This chain connects TRBV6-6 to TRBJ2-7, with a tentative D call TRBD1 (6 bases). CDR1 is MNHNY and CDR2 is SVGAGI in the germline V gene (reference sequence). The CDR3 consists of 13 residues. V lost 6 bases to trimming and J lost 3 bases, with 12 bases between them. The chain's CDR3 is CASRHRVDYEQYF. The CDR3 coding sequence is TGTGCCAGCAGACACAGGGTCGACTACGAGCAGTACTTC.

This chain links TRBV19 with TRBJ1-1; 9 bases are shared with TRBD1. V was pared by 4 bases and J by 3 bases, with 3 bases of the junction left unmatched. This CDR3 is built from 14 residues. The germline V gene has CDR1 LNHDA and CDR2 SQIVND (reference sequence). The CDR3 DNA follows: TGTGCCAGTAGTACACGACAGGGGGACACTGAAGCTTTCTTT. This translates into CASSTRQGDTEAFF.

The V call is TRBV2, the J call TRBJ2-7, with 12 bases matching TRBD1. The CDR3 spans 15 residues. J lost 3 bases, V lost 8 bases, and 8 bases had no gene match. Germline-derived CDR1 and CDR2 are SNHLY and FYNNEI. The CDR3 is CASGPRDRGLYEQYF. The CDR3 coding sequence is TGTGCCAGCGGCCCCCGGGACAGGGGGCTCTACGAGCAGTACTTC.

The chain carries TRBV19 and TRBJ2-1; D is unclear. Trimming removed 3 bases from V and 0 bases from J, with 9 bases in between. Germline loops: CDR1 LNHDA, CDR2 SQIVND (reference sequence). CDR3 length: 15 amino acids. The CDR3, as DNA: TGTGCCAGTAGTATTGCGCTGGGCTCCTACAATGAGCAGTTCTTC. Protein product: CASSIALGSYNEQFF.

The chain combines TRBV6-5 with TRBJ1-2, with D perhaps TRBD1 (6 bases). V lost 7 bases to trimming and J lost 4 bases, with 16 bases between them. The CDR3 runs to 14 residues. CDR1 and CDR2 from the germline V gene are MNHEY and SVGAGI. The CDR3 region has the DNA TGTGCCAGCATTAAGACAGGTGGTCCCTATGGCTACACCTTC. This encodes CASIKTGGPYGYTF.

This chain joins TRBV6-1 and TRBJ2-7, with D possibly matching TRBD2 (5 bases). Trimming removed 1 base at V and 0 bases at J, with 13 bases between. There are 16 residues in the CDR3. The germline V gene encodes CDR1 MNHNS and CDR2 SASEGT. CDR3 loop: CASSEEGSARSYEQYF. The CDR3 coding sequence is TGTGCCAGCAGTGAAGAGGGTAGCGCTCGCTCCTACGAGCAGTACTTC.

This clone was counted ten times or more. The chain carries TRBV14 and TRBJ2-6; 8 bases match TRBD1. Germline V gives CDR1 SGHDN, CDR2 FVKESK. V was pared by 4 bases and J by 4 bases, with 3 bases of the junction left unmatched. The CDR3 extends over 15 amino acids. The CDR3 sequence: CASSPTGVGANVLTF. DNA for the CDR3: TGTGCCAGCAGCCCGACAGGGGTGGGGGCCAACGTCCTGACTTTC.

The chain links TRBV7-2 to TRBJ2-5; D may correspond to TRBD1 or TRBD2 (5 bases each). This CDR3 contains 13 residues. The V end was cut by 3 bases, the J end by 6 bases, with 11 bases between. CDR1 and CDR2 from the germline V gene are SGHTA and FQGNSA. As DNA, the CDR3 is TGTGCCAGCAGCTTGGGGGATTCGAAGACCCAGTACTTC. Encoded protein: CASSLGDSKTQYF.

The chain carries TRBV9 and TRBJ2-6; D might be TRBD1 (5 bases). The CDR3 has 15 amino acids. The V end was cut by 0 bases, the J end by 2 bases, with 6 bases between. Germline values: CDR1 SGDLS, CDR2 YYNGEE. The CDR3 loop reads CASSVVRAGANVLTF. Written as DNA, the CDR3 is TGTGCCAGCAGCGTAGTCAGGGCTGGGGCCAACGTCCTGACTTTC. The full variable domain, completed using reference TRBV9 and TRBJ2-6, is DSGVTQTPKHLITATGQRVTLRCSPRSGDLSVYWYQQSLDQGLQFLIQYYNGEERAKGNILERFSAQQFPDLHSELNLSSLELGDSALYFCASSVVRAGANVLTFGAGSRLTVL.

This chain links TRBV7-9 with TRBJ2-1; D is unresolved. CDR1 SEHNR and CDR2 FQNEAQ come from the germline V gene (reference sequence). V was shortened by 1 base and J by 6 bases, with 4 bases between the two germline ends. CDR3 length: 12 amino acids. The CDR3 DNA follows: TGTGCCAGCAGCTTAGGAATCAATGAGCAGTTCTTC. It specifies CASSLGINEQFF. The full variable domain, in which reference TRBV7-9 and TRBJ2-1 provide the parts outside the CDR3, is DTGVSQNPRHKITKRGQNVTFRCDPISEHNRLYWYRQTLGQGPEFLTYFQNEAQLEKSRLLSDRFSAERPKGSFSTLEIQRTEQGDSAMYLCASSLGINEQFFGPGTRLTVL.

The chain combines TRBV7-2 with TRBJ2-1; 7 bases agree with TRBD2. CDR3 length: 16 amino acids. Germline loops: CDR1 SGHTA, CDR2 FQGNSA. V lost 5 bases, J lost 7 bases, and 14 bases stayed unmatched. Written as DNA, the CDR3 is TGTGCCAGCAGCCATGGGGTCCTAGCGGACGCTAATGAGCAGTTCTTC. It codes for CASSHGVLADANEQFF. Supplemented by reference TRBV7-2 and TRBJ2-1, the full variable domain reads GAGVSQSPSNKVTEKGKDVELRCDPISGHTALYWYRQSLGQGLEFLIYFQGNSAPDKSGLPSDRFSAERTGGSVSTLTIQRTQQEDSAVYLCASSHGVLADANEQFFGPGTRLTVL.

The rearrangement links TRBV30 to TRBJ2-6; 8 nucleotides match TRBD1. Germline loops: CDR1 GTSNPN, CDR2 SVGIG (reference sequence). The CDR3 is made up of 15 amino acids. Germline trimming cut 2 bases from V and 3 bases from J; bases unmatched to any gene: 3. The CDR3 nucleotides read TGTGCCTGGAGTTCAGGGGGCGGTGGGGCCAACGTCCTGACTTTC. Encoded protein: CAWSSGGGGANVLTF.

DNA for the CDR3: TGTGCCTGGACCCCGGACAGGGGCTATGGCTACACCTTC. Its translation is CAWTPDRGYGYTF. V and J are TRBV30 and TRBJ1-2, with 9 bases matching TRBD1. J was trimmed by 4 bases and V by 4 bases; bases with no gene match: 4. CDR1 is GTSNPN, CDR2 SVGIG, per germline (reference sequence). The CDR3 sequence is 13 residues long.

This rearrangement joins TRBV10-3 to TRBJ2-5, with 9 bases aligning to TRBD1. This CDR3 has 14 residues. The V segment lost 6 bases and the J segment 3 bases; nucleotides outside the gene matches: 5. Germline V CDR1 and CDR2: ENHRY, SYGVKD. CDR3 nucleotides: TGTGCCATCAGGAAGGGACAGGGCGAAGAGACCCAGTACTTC. It is translated as CAIRKGQGEETQYF.

This rearrangement joins TRBV30 to TRBJ1-3, with D unresolved. Between the trimmed V and J ends, which lost 3 bases and 0 bases, there was a span of 6 bases. The CDR3 contains 13 residues. Germline lookup yields CDR1 GTSNPN and CDR2 SVGIG (reference sequence). The CDR3, as DNA: TGTGCCTGGAGGGGGATCTCTGGAAACACCATATATTTT. Its protein is CAWRGISGNTIYF.

This sequence joins TRBV2 and TRBJ2-5, with a weak D call TRBD2 (7 bases). The CDR3 extends over 12 amino acids. V was cut by 8 bases and J by 5 bases, with 12 bases left in between. In germline, CDR1 is SNHLY, CDR2 FYNNEI. CDR3 bases: TGTGCCAGCGGGGGGGGCTCGGAGACCCAGTACTTC. Translation gives CASGGGSETQYF.

The rearrangement joins TRBV19 to TRBJ2-7; perhaps D is TRBD1 or TRBD2 (5 bases each). In germline, CDR1 is LNHDA, CDR2 SQIVND (reference sequence). V dropped 5 bases and J dropped 3 bases, with 14 bases sitting between them. The CDR3 is 14 residues long. CDR3 DNA sequence: TGTGCCAGTAGTCCTTCGGCAGGGAGCTACGAGCAGTACTTC. Translated, it gives CASSPSAGSYEQYF.